Described below is a single T cell receptor (beta chain) sequence and its context. Its antigen is currently unknown. The data were taken from a study of shared clonotypes between healthy human individuals. Study-level results: Generation probability values for non-shared clonotypes were lower than those for clonotypes shared by all four donors.

The protocol was immunoSEQ multiplex PCR, while the TCRdb copy is restricted to in-frame clones and leaves out a portion. Altogether roughly 2.4 million clones are present, nearly 97% being singletons, with the ten largest covering less than 0.15%. Sequenced material: naive CD4+ T cells sorted from blood. Subset noted: CD45RA+ positively selected. This clonotype was sampled from a man between 18 and 35 years old in good health.

DNA of the CDR3: TGTGCCAGCAGTTTATCGGCCTGGGGTCAGCCCCAGCATTTT. Its protein product is CASSLSAWGQPQHF. The chain joins TRBV28 to TRBJ1-5; D unresolved. Germline CDR1 MDHEN, CDR2 SYDVKM. Trimming stripped 1 base from V and 6 bases from J, with 10 bases between. CDR3 length: 14 amino acids.